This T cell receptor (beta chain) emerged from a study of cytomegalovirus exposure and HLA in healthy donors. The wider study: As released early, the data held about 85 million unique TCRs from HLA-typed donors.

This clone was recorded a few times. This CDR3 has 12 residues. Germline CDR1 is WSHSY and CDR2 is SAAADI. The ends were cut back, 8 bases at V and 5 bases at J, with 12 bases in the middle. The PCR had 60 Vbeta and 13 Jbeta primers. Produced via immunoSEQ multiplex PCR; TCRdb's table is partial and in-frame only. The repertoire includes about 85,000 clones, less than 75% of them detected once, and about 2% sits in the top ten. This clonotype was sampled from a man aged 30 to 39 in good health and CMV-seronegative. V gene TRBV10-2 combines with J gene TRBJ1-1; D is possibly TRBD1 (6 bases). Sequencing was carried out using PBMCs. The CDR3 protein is CASSHRVTEAFF. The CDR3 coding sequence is TGCGCCAGCTCTCACAGGGTAACTGAAGCTTTCTTT.